Following are 3 T cell receptor beta chains from one sample sequenced in a study of blood T cell repertoires in COVID-19. Here immunoSEQ multiplex PCR was the method, and the copy in TCRdb shows in-frame clones only, minus some. The sample has tens of thousands of clones, just under 80% seen once. Sequencing used peripheral blood. The receptors derive from a human donor in a cohort sampled during active COVID-19.

The rearrangement links TRBV21-1 to TRBJ1-1; no DNA check was done on the table's D call, TRBD1. TRBV21-1 is recorded as a pseudogene. The CDR3 covers 12 residues. The CDR3 coding sequence is TGTGCCAGCACCCTAGGACAGGGTCATGCTTTCTTT. This encodes CASTLGQGHAFF.

The chain joins TRBV10-3 to TRBJ2-1; D perhaps matches TRBD1 (7 bases). The V gene's germline CDR1 is ENHRY and CDR2 SYGVKD. Trimming cost V 3 bases and J 3 bases, with 9 bases left between them. The CDR3 is 14 amino acids. CDR3 residues: CAISDQGGYNEQFF. Here the CDR3 DNA reads TGTGCCATCAGTGACCAGGGGGGCTACAATGAGCAGTTCTTC.

This clone was seen at least ten times. Sequence at one end of the junction differs from germline and may be a read error. V gene TRBV3-1 (or the pseudogene TRBV3-2) combines with J gene TRBJ2-1; 8 bases line up with TRBD2. Germline CDR1 and CDR2: LGHDT and YNNKEL (reference sequence). This CDR3 has 13 residues. In DNA form, the CDR3 reads TGTGCCAGCAGCCAAGATAAGCGGGGGATAGGGGTCTTC. It is translated as CASSQDKRGIGVF.